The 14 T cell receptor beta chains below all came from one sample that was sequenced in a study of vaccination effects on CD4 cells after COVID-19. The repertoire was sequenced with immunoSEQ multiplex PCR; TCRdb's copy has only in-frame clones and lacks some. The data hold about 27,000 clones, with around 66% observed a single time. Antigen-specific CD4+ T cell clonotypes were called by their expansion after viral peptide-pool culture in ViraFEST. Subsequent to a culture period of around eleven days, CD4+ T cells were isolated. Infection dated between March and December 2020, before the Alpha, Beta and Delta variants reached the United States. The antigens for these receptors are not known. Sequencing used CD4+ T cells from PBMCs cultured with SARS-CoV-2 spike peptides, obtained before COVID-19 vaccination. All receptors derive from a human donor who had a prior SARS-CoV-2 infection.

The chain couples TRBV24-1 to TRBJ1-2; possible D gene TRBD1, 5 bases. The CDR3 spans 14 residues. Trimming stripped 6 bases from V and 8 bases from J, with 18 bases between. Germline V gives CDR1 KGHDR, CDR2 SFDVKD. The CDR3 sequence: CATSRAGTTMGYTF. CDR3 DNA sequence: TGTGCCACCAGTAGGGCAGGGACGACTATGGGCTACACCTTC.

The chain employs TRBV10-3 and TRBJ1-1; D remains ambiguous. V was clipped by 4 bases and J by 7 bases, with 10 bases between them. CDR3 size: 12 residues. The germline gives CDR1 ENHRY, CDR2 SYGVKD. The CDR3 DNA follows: TGTGCCATCAGTGGAGAAGGGATTGAAGCTTTCTTT. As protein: CAISGEGIEAFF.

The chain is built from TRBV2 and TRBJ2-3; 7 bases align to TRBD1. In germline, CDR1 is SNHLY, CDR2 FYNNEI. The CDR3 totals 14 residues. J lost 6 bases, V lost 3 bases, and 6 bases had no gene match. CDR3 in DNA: TGTGCCAGCAGTGATCGGACAGGAGGCGATACGCAGTATTTT. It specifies CASSDRTGGDTQYF.

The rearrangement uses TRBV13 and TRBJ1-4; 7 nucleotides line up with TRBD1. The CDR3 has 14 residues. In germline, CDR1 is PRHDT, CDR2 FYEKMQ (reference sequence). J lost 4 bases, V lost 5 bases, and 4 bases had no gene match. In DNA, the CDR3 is TGTGCCAGCAGCCCGGACAGGATTAATGAAAAACTGTTTTTT. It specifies CASSPDRINEKLFF.

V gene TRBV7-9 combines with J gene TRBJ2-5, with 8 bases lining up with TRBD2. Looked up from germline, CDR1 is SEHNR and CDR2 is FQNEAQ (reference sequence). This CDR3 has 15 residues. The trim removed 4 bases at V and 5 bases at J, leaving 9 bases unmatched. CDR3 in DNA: TGTGCCAGCAGCTCAAGCGGGGGCCGCCGGGAGACCCAGTACTTC. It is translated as CASSSSGGRRETQYF.

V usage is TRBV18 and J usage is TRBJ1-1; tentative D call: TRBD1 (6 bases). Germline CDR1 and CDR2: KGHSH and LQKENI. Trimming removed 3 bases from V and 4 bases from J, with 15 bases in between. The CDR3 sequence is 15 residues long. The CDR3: CASSPTGSGVTEAFF. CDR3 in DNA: TGTGCCAGCTCACCTACAGGGTCCGGGGTCACTGAAGCTTTCTTT.

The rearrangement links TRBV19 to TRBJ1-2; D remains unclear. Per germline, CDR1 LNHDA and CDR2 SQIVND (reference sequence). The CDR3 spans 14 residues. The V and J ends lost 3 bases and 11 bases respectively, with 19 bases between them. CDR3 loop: CASSIRRETLWYTF. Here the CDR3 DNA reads TGTGCCAGTAGTATTCGTCGAGAGACATTGTGGTACACCTTC.

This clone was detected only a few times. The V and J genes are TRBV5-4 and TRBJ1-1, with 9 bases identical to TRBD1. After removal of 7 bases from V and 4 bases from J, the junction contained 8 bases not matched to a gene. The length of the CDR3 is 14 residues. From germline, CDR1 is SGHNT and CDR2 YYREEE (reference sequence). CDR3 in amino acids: CASGEGQGGTEAFF. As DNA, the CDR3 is TGTGCCAGCGGAGAGGGACAGGGAGGCACTGAAGCTTTCTTT.

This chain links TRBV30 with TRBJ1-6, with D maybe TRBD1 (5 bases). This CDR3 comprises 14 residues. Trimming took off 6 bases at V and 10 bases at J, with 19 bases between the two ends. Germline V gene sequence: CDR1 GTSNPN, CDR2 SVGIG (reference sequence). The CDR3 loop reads CACARLRGESPLHF. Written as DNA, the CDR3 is TGTGCCTGCGCCCGCTTAAGGGGCGAGTCACCCCTCCACTTT.

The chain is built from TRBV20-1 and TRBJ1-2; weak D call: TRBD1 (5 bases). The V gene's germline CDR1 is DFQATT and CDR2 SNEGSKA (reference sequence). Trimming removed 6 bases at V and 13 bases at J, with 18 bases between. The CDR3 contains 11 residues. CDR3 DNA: TGCAGTGCCTCGGCGGGGGATAGATCCACCTTC. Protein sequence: CSASAGDRSTF.

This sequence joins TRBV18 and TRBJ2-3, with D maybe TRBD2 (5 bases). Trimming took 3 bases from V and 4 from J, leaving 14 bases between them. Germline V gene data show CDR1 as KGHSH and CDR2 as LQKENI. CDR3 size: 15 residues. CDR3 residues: CASSPLNLGADTQYF. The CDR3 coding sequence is TGTGCCAGCTCACCTTTAAACCTCGGGGCAGATACGCAGTATTTT.

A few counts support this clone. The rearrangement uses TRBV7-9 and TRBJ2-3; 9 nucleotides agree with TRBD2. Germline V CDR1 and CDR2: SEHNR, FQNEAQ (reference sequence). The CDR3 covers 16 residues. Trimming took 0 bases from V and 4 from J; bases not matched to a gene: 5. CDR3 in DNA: TGTGCCAGCAGCTTAGCAGGCGGGGGGGCCCCAGATACGCAGTATTTT. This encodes CASSLAGGGAPDTQYF.

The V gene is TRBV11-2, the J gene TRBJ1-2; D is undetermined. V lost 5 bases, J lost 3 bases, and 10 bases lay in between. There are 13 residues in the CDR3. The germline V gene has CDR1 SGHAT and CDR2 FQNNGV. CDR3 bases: TGTGCCAGCAGCCCCGGGCTGGACTATGGCTACACCTTC. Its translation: CASSPGLDYGYTF. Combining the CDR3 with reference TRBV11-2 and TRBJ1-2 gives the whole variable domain EAGVAQSPRYKIIEKRQSVAFWCNPISGHATLYWYQQILGQGPKLLIQFQNNGVVDDSQLPKDRFSAERLKGVDSTLKIQPAKLEDSAVYLCASSPGLDYGYTFGSGTRLTVV.

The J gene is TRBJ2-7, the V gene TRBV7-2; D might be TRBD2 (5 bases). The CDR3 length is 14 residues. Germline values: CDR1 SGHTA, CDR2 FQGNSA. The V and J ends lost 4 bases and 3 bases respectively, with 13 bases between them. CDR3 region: CASSWTAGGYEQYF. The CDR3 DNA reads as TGTGCCAGCAGCTGGACGGCAGGAGGCTACGAGCAGTACTTC.